This T cell receptor beta chain was documented in a study of control samples from healthy donors and cancer patients. Germline V lookup: CDR1 MNHEY, CDR2 SVGAGI. The CDR3 length is 14 residues. Trimming shortened V by 0 bases and J by 4 bases, and 9 bases separated the two germline ends. Libraries were prepared by immunoSEQ multiplex PCR; TCRdb keeps only in-frame clonotypes and omits some of them. The sample records 100,000 or so clones, roughly 94% being singletons. The sequencing input was blood. This clonotype originated in a woman aged 18-29 years in good health. The chain links TRBV6-5 to TRBJ1-2; possibly TRBD1 for D (5 bases). The CDR3 DNA reads TGTGCCAGCAGTTACTCGATACAGGCCTATGGCTACACCTTC. Protein: CASSYSIQAYGYTF.